Following are 31 T cell receptor beta chains from one sample sequenced in a study of blood T cell repertoires in COVID-19. Assay: immunoSEQ multiplex PCR; the TCRdb copy retains only in-frame clones and omits some. The sample contains roughly 200,000 clones, approximately 87% of which appear only once. The sample taken for sequencing was peripheral blood. The receptor source for this set is a person in their 70s with COVID-19, enrolled during active disease.

This sequence joins TRBV19 and TRBJ1-1; D is possibly TRBD1 (5 bases). The V end lost 6 bases, the J end lost 14 bases, and 19 bases lay between the germline ends. The CDR3 spans 12 residues. In germline, CDR1 is LNHDA, CDR2 SQIVND (reference sequence). The CDR3 coding sequence is TGTGCCAGTAGCCGGGGGAAACGCGGGGAGTTCTTT. Translating gives CASSRGKRGEFF.

This clone has just a few counts. The chain combines TRBV6-2 or TRBV6-3 with TRBJ1-5; D gene unclear. The CDR3 extends over 14 amino acids. The germline V gene has CDR1 MNHEY and CDR2 SVGEGT. The germline V and J ends were trimmed by 5 bases and 5 bases, with 13 bases remaining between them. The chain's CDR3 is CASSPGRTHQPQHF. DNA of the CDR3: TGTGCCAGCAGTCCCGGACGGACTCATCAGCCCCAGCATTTT.

This chain joins TRBV5-1 and TRBJ2-1; no clear D gene. CDR3 length: 14 amino acids. The V end was cut by 1 base, the J end by 7 bases, with 12 bases between. The germline V gene has CDR1 SGHRS and CDR2 YFSETQ. For the CDR3, the DNA is TGCGCCAGCAGCTTGCTTGGCAGAAATAATGAGCAGTTCTTC. Its translation: CASSLLGRNNEQFF.

The chain carries TRBV7-9 and TRBJ2-5; the match to TRBD1 covers 7 bases. Germline-derived CDR1 and CDR2 are SEHNR and FQNEAQ (reference sequence). This CDR3 is built from 15 residues. V shed 5 bases, J shed 2 bases, and the junction held 8 bases outside the gene matches. The CDR3 nucleotides read TGTGCCAGCAGCCGCCGACAGGGCAAACAAGAGACCCAGTACTTC. Protein: CASSRRQGKQETQYF.

For the CDR3, the DNA is TGTGCCAGCAGTTTATCGACAGGGATAAACACTGAAGCTTTCTTT. It yields the protein CASSLSTGINTEAFF. This chain uses TRBV27 with TRBJ1-1; 7 nucleotides match TRBD1. The ends lost 0 bases at V and 2 bases at J; junction bases unmatched: 3. From germline, CDR1 is MNHEY and CDR2 SMNVEV (reference sequence). The CDR3 is made up of 15 amino acids.

The J gene is TRBJ1-2, the V gene TRBV20-1; D may be TRBD1 (6 bases). This CDR3 contains 11 residues. V was trimmed by 4 bases and J by 8 bases, leaving 11 bases between them. Per germline, CDR1 DFQATT and CDR2 SNEGSKA (reference sequence). Here the CDR3 DNA reads TGCAGTGCTACAGGGGCCCGCGGCTACACCTTC. It specifies CSATGARGYTF.

The chain combines TRBV7-3 with TRBJ2-2; a weak D match, TRBD1 (6 bases). Trimming stripped 5 bases from V and 6 bases from J, with 10 bases between. This CDR3 contains 13 residues. CDR1 is SGHTA, CDR2 FQGTGA, per germline. CDR3 residues: CASSLDRSGELFF. The CDR3 nucleotides are TGTGCCAGCAGCCTCGACAGGTCCGGGGAGCTGTTTTTT.

This clone was recorded only once. This chain joins TRBV13 and TRBJ1-6; possibly TRBD1 for D (5 bases). V shed 5 bases and J shed 13 bases, with 12 bases lying between them. Germline lookup yields CDR1 PRHDT and CDR2 FYEKMQ (reference sequence). This CDR3 comprises 12 residues. CDR3 sequence reads: CASSPGTGPLHF. The CDR3 DNA follows: TGTGCCAGCAGCCCTGGAACAGGCCCCCTCCACTTT.

The chain links TRBV3-1 (or the pseudogene TRBV3-2) to TRBJ2-2, with TRBD1 matching over 9 bases. The V segment lost 1 base and the J segment 6 bases; nucleotides outside the gene matches: 9. Looked up from germline, CDR1 is LGHDT and CDR2 is YNNKEL (reference sequence). The CDR3 has 17 residues. In DNA, the CDR3 is TGTGCCAGCAGCCAAGGTGTGGGACAGGGTGTCGCCGGGGAGCTGTTTTTT. Translating gives CASSQGVGQGVAGELFF.

J is TRBJ2-4 and V is TRBV11-2; TRBD2 is a possible D gene (5 bases). V was clipped by 0 bases and J by 8 bases, with 14 bases between them. This CDR3 has 15 amino acids. Per germline, CDR1 SGHAT and CDR2 FQNNGV. The DNA for the CDR3 is TGTGCCAGCAGCTTAGATAGTCTAGCATCTCACATTCAGTACTTC. It codes for CASSLDSLASHIQYF.

This rearrangement joins TRBV7-8 to TRBJ2-7; D is perhaps TRBD1 (5 bases). From germline, CDR1 is SGHVS and CDR2 FQNEAQ. Between the trimmed V and J ends, which lost 5 bases and 0 bases, there was a span of 5 bases. CDR3 length: 12 amino acids. The CDR3 region has the DNA TGTGCCAGCAGCGACAGCTCCTACGAGCAGTACTTC. It specifies CASSDSSYEQYF.

The genes are TRBV6-1 and TRBJ2-3; no definite D call. The V end was cut by 5 bases, the J end by 6 bases, with 15 bases between. The CDR3 sequence is 14 residues long. CDR1 is MNHNS, CDR2 SASEGT, per germline. The CDR3: CASSRGEWSDTQYF. The CDR3 DNA reads TGTGCCAGCAGTCGTGGAGAATGGTCGGATACGCAGTATTTT.

The genes are TRBV3-1 (or the pseudogene TRBV3-2) and TRBJ1-2; D is ambiguous. The germline CDR1 and CDR2 sequences are LGHDT and YNNKEL (reference sequence). The CDR3 consists of 16 residues. Trimming removed 0 bases at V and 2 bases at J, with 13 bases between. CDR3 sequence: CASSQEALGRNYGYTF. CDR3 nucleotide sequence: TGTGCCAGCAGCCAAGAAGCATTGGGCAGAAACTATGGCTACACCTTC.

This sequence joins TRBV3-1 (or the pseudogene TRBV3-2) and TRBJ2-7, with TRBD1 identical over 8 bases. The CDR3 is made up of 15 amino acids. With V trimmed by 8 bases and J by 1 base, 10 bases remained unmatched. From germline, CDR1 is LGHDT and CDR2 YNNKEL (reference sequence). The CDR3 nucleotides read TGTGCCAGCCGAAAGACAGGGGTAGGGTCCTACGAGCAGTACTTC. Its translation: CASRKTGVGSYEQYF.

Remarks on this clone: This same CDR3 is encoded by further DNA sequences in the sample. The chain recombines TRBV9 with TRBJ2-7; 8 nucleotides line up with TRBD1. The V gene's germline CDR1 is SGDLS and CDR2 YYNGEE. This CDR3 region has 13 residues. V lost 3 bases and J lost 6; bases outside the gene matches: 5. Here the CDR3 DNA reads TGTGCCAGCAGCGCAACGACAGGGGTCGAGCAGTACTTC. Translated: CASSATTGVEQYF. Full variable domain (remainder filled in from reference TRBV9 and TRBJ2-7): DSGVTQTPKHLITATGQRVTLRCSPRSGDLSVYWYQQSLDQGLQFLIQYYNGEERAKGNILERFSAQQFPDLHSELNLSSLELGDSALYFCASSATTGVEQYFGPGTRLTVT.

Notes on this clone: The same CDR3 arises from other DNA sequences in this sample as well. The chain combines TRBV6-1 with TRBJ2-7; perhaps TRBD1 as D (6 bases). Trimming stripped 1 base from V and 2 bases from J, with 6 bases between. The CDR3 length is 13 residues. Per germline, CDR1 MNHNS and CDR2 SASEGT. CDR3: CASSEGTAYEQYF. CDR3 nucleotide sequence: TGTGCCAGCAGTGAAGGGACAGCCTACGAGCAGTACTTC.

The chain employs TRBV5-1 and TRBJ2-1, with 11 bases aligning to TRBD1. Germline values: CDR1 SGHRS, CDR2 YFSETQ. This CDR3 contains 15 residues. After removal of 0 bases from V and 9 bases from J, the junction contained 5 bases not matched to a gene. The CDR3 here is CASSLAGQGAPEQFF. As DNA, the CDR3 is TGCGCCAGCAGCTTGGCCGGACAGGGGGCGCCTGAGCAGTTCTTC.

The gene calls are TRBV11-2 and TRBJ2-3, with 12 bases lining up with TRBD2. V was pared by 1 base and J by 4 bases, with 9 bases of the junction left unmatched. This CDR3 has 18 amino acids. The germline gives CDR1 SGHAT, CDR2 FQNNGV. The DNA for the CDR3 is TGTGCCAGCAGCTTAGTTTTGATGGCTAGCGGGGGGGCAGATACGCAGTATTTT. Its translation is CASSLVLMASGGADTQYF.

The chain has TRBV6-5 and TRBJ2-1; perhaps TRBD1 as D (6 bases). Germline V gene sequence: CDR1 MNHEY, CDR2 SVGAGI. There are 13 residues in the CDR3. V was trimmed by 8 bases and J by 6 bases, leaving 14 bases between them. CDR3 region: CASGRPGVNEQFF. CDR3 sequence (DNA): TGTGCCAGCGGTCGACCAGGGGTCAATGAGCAGTTCTTC.

This clone was seen only once. The gene calls are TRBV6-2 or TRBV6-3 and TRBJ1-2; 8 bases fit TRBD1. With 6 bases clipped from V and 9 bases from J, the junction kept 15 bases outside the gene matches. Germline CDR1 is MNHEY and CDR2 is SVGEGT. The CDR3 extends over 15 amino acids. CDR3 in DNA: TGTGCCAGCAGCGCACCAGGGGGCTTCGGAACTCGCTACACCTTC. Translated, it gives CASSAPGGFGTRYTF.

The chain employs TRBV5-4 and TRBJ2-7; possible D gene TRBD2, 6 bases. The length of the CDR3 is 16 residues. Germline CDR1 is SGHNT and CDR2 is YYREEE (reference sequence). Trimming cost V 4 bases and J 0 bases, with 17 bases left between them. The CDR3 sequence is CASSPATRAGSYEQYF. The DNA for the CDR3 is TGTGCCAGCAGCCCGGCCACCCGAGCGGGCTCCTACGAGCAGTACTTC.

The V gene is TRBV2, the J gene TRBJ1-6, with TRBD1 identical over 11 bases. From germline, CDR1 is SNHLY and CDR2 FYNNEI. The CDR3 runs to 14 residues. Losses at the gene ends were 7 bases for V and 9 bases for J; bases not matched to a gene: 5. CDR3 sequence (DNA): TGTGCCAGCACCGGACAGGGGGCAAGTTCACCCCTCCACTTT. Amino acids: CASTGQGASSPLHF.

This clone was counted a few times. The V and J genes are TRBV5-5 and TRBJ2-3; D gene ambiguous. The CDR3 spans 15 residues. Trimming removed 1 base at V and 5 bases at J, with 14 bases between. Per the germline V gene, CDR1 is SGHKS and CDR2 is YYEKEE (reference sequence). The CDR3, as DNA: TGTGCCAGCAGCTTGTTGCCTGTACTACAAGATACGCAGTATTTT. It yields the protein CASSLLPVLQDTQYF.

The chain joins TRBV3-1 (or the pseudogene TRBV3-2) to TRBJ2-1; 9 bases are a match to TRBD1. Trimming took 4 bases from V and 6 from J; bases not matched to a gene: 10. This CDR3 spans 16 amino acids. The germline gives CDR1 LGHDT, CDR2 YNNKEL (reference sequence). Here the CDR3 DNA reads TGTGCCAGCAGCCCCCCCGACAGGGGGTTTGGCAATGAGCAGTTCTTC. Its translation: CASSPPDRGFGNEQFF.

The rearrangement joins TRBV12-3 or TRBV12-4 to TRBJ2-7; D call uncertain. This CDR3 is 11 amino acids long. V lost 5 bases and J lost 3, with 5 bases in between. For the CDR3, the DNA is TGTGCCAGCAGTACCTACTACGAGCAGTACTTC. Protein sequence: CASSTYYEQYF.

V gene TRBV28 combines with J gene TRBJ2-3; possibly TRBD2 for D (5 bases). CDR1 is MDHEN, CDR2 SYDVKM, per germline. Trimming took off 5 bases at V and 2 bases at J, with 5 bases between the two ends. The CDR3 loop spans 12 amino acids. This chain's CDR3 is CASSGLTDTQYF. CDR3 sequence (DNA): TGTGCCAGCAGTGGACTCACAGATACGCAGTATTTT.

The J gene is TRBJ2-1, the V gene TRBV9, with 7 bases aligning to TRBD1. CDR1 is SGDLS and CDR2 is YYNGEE in the germline V gene. J lost 8 bases, V lost 3 bases, and 11 bases had no gene match. The CDR3 consists of 15 residues. CDR3 amino acids: CASSAQGVDLYEQFF. The CDR3 nucleotides read TGTGCCAGCAGCGCCCAGGGGGTCGACCTCTATGAGCAGTTCTTC.

The chain carries TRBV7-2 and TRBJ1-4; 7 bases agree with TRBD1. V was clipped by 1 base and J by 6 bases; unmatched bases: 5. CDR3 length: 15 residues. Germline V gene lookup returns CDR1 SGHTA and CDR2 FQGNSA. The CDR3 loop is CASSLETGRHEKLFF. The CDR3 bases are TGTGCCAGCAGCTTAGAGACAGGGAGGCATGAAAAACTGTTTTTT.

J is TRBJ2-7 and V is TRBV15; possibly TRBD1 for D (6 bases). The CDR3 runs 14 residues. CDR1 LNHNV and CDR2 YYDKDF come from the germline V gene (reference sequence). Trimming pared 2 bases from V and 7 bases from J, leaving 15 bases between. CDR3 nucleotide sequence: TGTGCCACCAGCAGACGGGACACTAAGAGGGAGCAGTACTTC. It translates to CATSRRDTKREQYF.

The chain has TRBV5-1 and TRBJ1-1; the D gene is possibly TRBD1 (6 bases). Germline CDR1 SGHRS, CDR2 YFSETQ. V was pared by 3 bases and J by 10 bases, with 16 bases between. CDR3 length equals 13 residues. CDR3 bases: TGCGCCAGCAGCTCCCGGGACAATACTCGAGCTTTCTTT. This codes for CASSSRDNTRAFF.

The chain uses TRBV5-6 and TRBJ1-6; D gene uncertain. V lost 4 bases to trimming and J lost 0 bases, with 8 bases between them. CDR1 is SGHDT and CDR2 is YYEEEE in the germline V gene. This CDR3 has 15 residues. The CDR3 reads CASSPGYSYNSPLHF. The CDR3 bases are TGTGCCAGCAGCCCGGGGTACTCCTATAATTCACCCCTCCACTTT.